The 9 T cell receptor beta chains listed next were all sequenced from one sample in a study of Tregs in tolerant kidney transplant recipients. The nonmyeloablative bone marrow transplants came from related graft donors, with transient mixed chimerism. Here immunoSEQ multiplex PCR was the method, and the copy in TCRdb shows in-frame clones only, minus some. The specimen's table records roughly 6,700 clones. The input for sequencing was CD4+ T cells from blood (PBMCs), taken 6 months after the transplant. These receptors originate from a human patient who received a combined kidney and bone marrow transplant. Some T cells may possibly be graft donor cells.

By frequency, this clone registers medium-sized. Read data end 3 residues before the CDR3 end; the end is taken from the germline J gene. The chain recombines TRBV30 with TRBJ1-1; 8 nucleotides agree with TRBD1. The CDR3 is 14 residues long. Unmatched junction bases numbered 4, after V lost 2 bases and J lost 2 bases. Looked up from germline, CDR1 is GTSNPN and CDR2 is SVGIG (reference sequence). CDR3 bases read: TGTGCCTGGAGTATTGGACAGGGTAACACTGAA. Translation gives CAWSIGQGNTE. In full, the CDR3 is CAWSIGQGNTEAFF. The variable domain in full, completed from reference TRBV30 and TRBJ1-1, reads SQTIHQWPATLVQPVGSPLSLECTVEGTSNPNLYWYRQAAGRGLQLLFYSVGIGQISSEVPQNLSASRPQDRQFILSSKKLLLSDSGFYLCAWSIGQGNTEAFFGQGTRLTVV.

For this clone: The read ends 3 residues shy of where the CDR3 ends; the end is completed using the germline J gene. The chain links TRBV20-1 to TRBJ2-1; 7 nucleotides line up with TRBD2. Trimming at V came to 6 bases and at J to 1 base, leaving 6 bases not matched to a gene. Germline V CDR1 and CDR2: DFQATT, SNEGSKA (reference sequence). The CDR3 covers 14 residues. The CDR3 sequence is CSAIGGSSYNEQFF. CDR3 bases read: TGCAGTGCGATCGGGGGGTCTTCCTACAATGAG.

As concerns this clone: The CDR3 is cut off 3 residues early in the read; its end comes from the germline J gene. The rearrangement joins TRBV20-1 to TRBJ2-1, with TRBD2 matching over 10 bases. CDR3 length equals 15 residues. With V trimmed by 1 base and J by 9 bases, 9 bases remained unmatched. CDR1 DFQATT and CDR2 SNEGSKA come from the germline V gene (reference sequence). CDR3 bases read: TGCAGTGCTAGAGTCCCTCTAGCGGGAGTTGGTGAG. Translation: CSARVPLAGVGE. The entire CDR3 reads CSARVPLAGVGEQFF.

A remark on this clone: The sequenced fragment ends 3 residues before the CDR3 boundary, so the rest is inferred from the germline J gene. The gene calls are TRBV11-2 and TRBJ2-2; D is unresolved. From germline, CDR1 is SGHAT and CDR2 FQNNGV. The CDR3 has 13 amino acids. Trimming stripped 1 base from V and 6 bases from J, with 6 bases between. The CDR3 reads CASSLVRSGELFF. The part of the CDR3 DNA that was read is TGTGCCAGCAGCTTAGTACGGTCCGGGGAG.

CDR3 DNA (partial): TGCGCCAGCAGCTTGGGGGGGACAGGTGACTACAATGAG. Translating it yields CASSLGGTGDYNE. The CDR3 reads in full as CASSLGGTGDYNEQFF. The V and J genes are TRBV5-1 and TRBJ2-1; TRBD1 matches at 8 bases. The read terminates 3 residues before the CDR3 end, so the remaining end is supplied by the germline J gene. This CDR3 has 16 residues. Trimming at V came to 0 bases and at J to 3 bases, leaving 5 bases not matched to a gene. Germline CDR1 reads SGHRS; CDR2 reads YFSETQ.

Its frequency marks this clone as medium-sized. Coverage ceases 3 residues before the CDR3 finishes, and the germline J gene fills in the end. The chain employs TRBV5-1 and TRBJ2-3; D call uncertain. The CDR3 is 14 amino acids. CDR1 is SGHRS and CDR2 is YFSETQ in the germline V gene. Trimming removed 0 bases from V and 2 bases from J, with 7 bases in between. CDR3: CASSLAIFTDTQYF. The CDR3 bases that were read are TGCGCCAGCAGCTTGGCCATTTTCACAGATACG.

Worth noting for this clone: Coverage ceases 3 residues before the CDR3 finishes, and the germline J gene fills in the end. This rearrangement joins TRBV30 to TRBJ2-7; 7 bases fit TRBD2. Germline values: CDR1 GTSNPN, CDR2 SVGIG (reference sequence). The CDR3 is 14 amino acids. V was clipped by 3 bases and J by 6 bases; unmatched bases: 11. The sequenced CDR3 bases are TGTGCCTGGAGCCCAGCTAGCGGTCGTCGCGAG. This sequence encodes CAWSPASGRRE. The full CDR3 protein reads CAWSPASGRREQYF.

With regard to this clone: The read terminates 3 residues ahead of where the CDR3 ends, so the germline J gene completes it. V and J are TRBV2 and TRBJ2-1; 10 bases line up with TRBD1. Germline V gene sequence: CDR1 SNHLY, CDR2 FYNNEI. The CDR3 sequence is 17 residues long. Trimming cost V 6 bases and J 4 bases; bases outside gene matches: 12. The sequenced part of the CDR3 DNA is TGTGCCAGCAGGGCCCCCGGGACAGGGGCAAGGTACAATGAG. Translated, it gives CASRAPGTGARYNE. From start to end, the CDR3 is CASRAPGTGARYNEQFF.

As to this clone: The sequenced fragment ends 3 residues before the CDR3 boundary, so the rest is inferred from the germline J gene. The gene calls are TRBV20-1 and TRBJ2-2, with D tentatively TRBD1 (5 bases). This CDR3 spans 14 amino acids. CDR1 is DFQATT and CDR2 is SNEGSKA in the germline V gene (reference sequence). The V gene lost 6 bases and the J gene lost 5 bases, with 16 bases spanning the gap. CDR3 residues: CSAPDTFRTGELFF. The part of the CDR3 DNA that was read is TGCAGTGCCCCGGACACGTTTAGGACCGGGGAG.